This paragraph covers one T cell receptor beta chain sequence. Antigen: not known. Library input was approximately 2.1 micrograms of DNA from cryopreserved PBMCs. Some clones are missing from TCRdb's copy, which holds only in-frame ones; the method was immunoSEQ multiplex PCR. The sample shows fewer than 25,000 clones, approximately 68% of them seen only once. Looked up from germline, CDR1 is MNHEY and CDR2 is SMNVEV (reference sequence). CDR3 length: 11 residues. V lost 8 bases to trimming and J lost 3 bases, with 5 bases between them. The source of the sample is a study of cytotoxic CD8 clonotypes in ibrutinib-treated CLL. Overall study results and limits: Among the clonotypes, public ones were uncommon and contracted or held stable on treatment.

The clonotype comes from a human donor with chronic lymphocytic leukemia. V gene TRBV27 combines with J gene TRBJ1-3; D is possibly TRBD1 (5 bases). This specimen was PBMCs, taken after 24 months of ibrutinib treatment. In DNA form, the CDR3 reads TGTGCCAGCGACAGTGGAAACACCATATATTTT. Translation gives CASDSGNTIYF.